This T cell receptor (beta chain) is drawn from a study of response to subunit inactivated influenza vaccine. Trimming left V 4 bases short and J 2 bases short, with 9 bases between. The CDR3 covers 14 residues. Per the germline V gene, CDR1 is SGDLS and CDR2 is YYNGEE. TCRdb fed the RT-PCR reads into MiXCR, producing one record per CDR3 protein. The sample gives roughly 500,000 distinct CDR3 sequences, under 30% of which show up once; approximately 3% is in the top ten. The same data also contributed to another study, on T cells expressing NK-cell markers. From that report: With UMIs, 5'RACE template switching was used to make TCR beta cDNA.

The chain couples TRBV9 to TRBJ2-2; no reliable D call. The sequence was collected from a man aged 45 to 65 who received an inactivated influenza vaccine. The source was CD4+ T cells sorted from PBMCs, collected roughly 13 days after vaccination. The CDR3 DNA sequence: TGTGCCAGCAGCCCTGTTAGAAACACCGGGGAGCTGTTTTTT. It specifies CASSPVRNTGELFF.